This TCR beta chain was sequenced during a study of T cell responses to AZD1222 COVID-19 vaccine. General study results and limits: Mostly white British, mostly female donors; authors suggested clonal diversity may be underestimated. Rises in breadth and depth of Spike-specific TCRs came after two AZD1222 doses.

Trimming stripped 6 bases from V and 1 base from J, with 16 bases between. The germline gives CDR1 MNHEY, CDR2 SVGEGT. The CDR3 length is 17 residues. Method: immunoSEQ multiplex PCR; TCRdb's copy keeps in-frame clones and lacks some. Counted here are 75,000 to 95,000 clones, about 85% occurring once; the ten biggest clones make up less than 15%. A remark on this clone: The antigen remains unidentified.

V usage is TRBV6-2 or TRBV6-3 and J usage is TRBJ2-6; unclear D gene. The TCR was taken from an adult in good health. The source material was peripheral blood, sampled on day 0 of AZD1222 vaccination. The CDR3 loop reads CASSPANRRSGANVLTF. As DNA, the CDR3 is TGTGCCAGCAGCCCCGCTAACCGCCGGTCTGGGGCCAACGTCCTGACTTTC.